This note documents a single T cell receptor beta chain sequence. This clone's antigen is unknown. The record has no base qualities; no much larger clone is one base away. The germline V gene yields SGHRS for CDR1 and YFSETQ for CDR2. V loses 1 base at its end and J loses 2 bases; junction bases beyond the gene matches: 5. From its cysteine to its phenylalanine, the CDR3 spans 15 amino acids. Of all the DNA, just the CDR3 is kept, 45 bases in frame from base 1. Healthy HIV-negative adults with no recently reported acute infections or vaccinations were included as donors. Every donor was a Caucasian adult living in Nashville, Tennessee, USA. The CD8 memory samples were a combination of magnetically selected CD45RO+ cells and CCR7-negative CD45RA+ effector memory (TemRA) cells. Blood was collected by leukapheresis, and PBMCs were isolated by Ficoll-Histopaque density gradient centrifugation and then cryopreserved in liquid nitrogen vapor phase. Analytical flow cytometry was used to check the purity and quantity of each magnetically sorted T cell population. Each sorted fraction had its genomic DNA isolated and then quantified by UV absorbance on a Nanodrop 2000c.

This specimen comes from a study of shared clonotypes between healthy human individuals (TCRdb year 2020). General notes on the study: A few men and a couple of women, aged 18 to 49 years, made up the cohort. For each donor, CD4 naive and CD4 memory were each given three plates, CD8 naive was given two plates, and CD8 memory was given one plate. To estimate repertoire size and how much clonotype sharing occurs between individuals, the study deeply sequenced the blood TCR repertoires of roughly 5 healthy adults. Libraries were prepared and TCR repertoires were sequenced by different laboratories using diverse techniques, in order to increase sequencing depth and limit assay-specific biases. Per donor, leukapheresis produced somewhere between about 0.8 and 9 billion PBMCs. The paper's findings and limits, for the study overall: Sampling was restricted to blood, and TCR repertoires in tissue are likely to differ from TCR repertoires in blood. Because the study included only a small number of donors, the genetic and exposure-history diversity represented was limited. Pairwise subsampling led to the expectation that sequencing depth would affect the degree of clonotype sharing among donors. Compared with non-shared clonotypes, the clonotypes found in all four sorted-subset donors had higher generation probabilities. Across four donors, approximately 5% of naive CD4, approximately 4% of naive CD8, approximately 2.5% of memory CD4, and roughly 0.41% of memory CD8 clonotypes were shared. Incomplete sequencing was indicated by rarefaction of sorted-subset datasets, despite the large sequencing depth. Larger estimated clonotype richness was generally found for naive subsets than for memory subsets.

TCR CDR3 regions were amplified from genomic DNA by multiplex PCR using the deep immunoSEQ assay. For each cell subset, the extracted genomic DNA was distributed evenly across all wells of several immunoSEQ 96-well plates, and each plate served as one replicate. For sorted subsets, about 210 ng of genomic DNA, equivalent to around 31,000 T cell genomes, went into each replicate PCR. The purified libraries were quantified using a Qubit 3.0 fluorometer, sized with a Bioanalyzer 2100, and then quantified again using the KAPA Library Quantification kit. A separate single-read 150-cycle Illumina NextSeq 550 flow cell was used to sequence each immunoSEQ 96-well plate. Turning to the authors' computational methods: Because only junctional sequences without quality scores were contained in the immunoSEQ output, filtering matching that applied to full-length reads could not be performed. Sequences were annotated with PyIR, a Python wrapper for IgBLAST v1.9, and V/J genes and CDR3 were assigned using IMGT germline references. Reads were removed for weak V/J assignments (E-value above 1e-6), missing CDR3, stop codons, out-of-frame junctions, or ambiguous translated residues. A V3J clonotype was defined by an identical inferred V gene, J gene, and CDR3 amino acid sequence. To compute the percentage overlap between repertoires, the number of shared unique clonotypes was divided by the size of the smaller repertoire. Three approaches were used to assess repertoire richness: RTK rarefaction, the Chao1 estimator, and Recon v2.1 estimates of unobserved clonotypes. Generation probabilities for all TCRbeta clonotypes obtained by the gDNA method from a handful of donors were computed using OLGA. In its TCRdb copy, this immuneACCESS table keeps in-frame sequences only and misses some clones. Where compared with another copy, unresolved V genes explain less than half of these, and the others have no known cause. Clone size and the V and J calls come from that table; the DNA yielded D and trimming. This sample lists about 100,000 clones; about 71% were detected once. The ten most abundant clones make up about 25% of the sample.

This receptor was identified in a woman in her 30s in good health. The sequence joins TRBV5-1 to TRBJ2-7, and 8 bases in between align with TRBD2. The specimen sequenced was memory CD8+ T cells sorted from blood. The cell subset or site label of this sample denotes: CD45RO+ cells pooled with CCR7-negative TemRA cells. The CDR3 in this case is CASSLTGLVPYEQYF. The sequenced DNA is TGCGCCAGCAGCTTGACGGGACTAGTGCCCTACGAGCAGTACTTC.